The 28 T cell receptor beta chains given below trace back to one sample, sequenced in a study of Graves' ophthalmopathy and Graves' hyperthyroidism. The study amplified TCR beta CDR3 regions using RNA transcripts. Second-round multiplex PCR came after first-round RT-PCR with HTBI primers. TCRdb fed the multiplex PCR reads into MiXCR, producing one record per CDR3 protein. This table has around 1,000,000 distinct CDR3 sequences, 35% to 45% appearing once. Input material: peripheral blood or thyroid tissue (not recorded which). These receptors were collected from an adult man with Graves' hyperthyroidism.

This clonotype came up a few times. V usage is TRBV19 and J usage is TRBJ1-5, with a possible D match to TRBD1 (5 bases). Germline CDR1 LNHDA, CDR2 SQIVND (reference sequence). There are 14 residues in the CDR3. V was clipped by 5 bases and J by 5 bases, with 13 bases between them. The CDR3 sequence: CASSSRDAYQPQHF. Here the CDR3 DNA reads TGTGCCAGTAGTTCCAGGGACGCTTATCAGCCCCAGCATTTT.

V gene TRBV27 combines with J gene TRBJ1-5, with a weak D call TRBD1 (6 bases). The CDR3 has 15 residues. Trimming shortened V by 6 bases and J by 4 bases, and 16 bases separated the two germline ends. Germline CDR1 and CDR2: MNHEY and SMNVEV (reference sequence). The CDR3 loop reads CASRPAGAGNQPQHF. Written as DNA, the CDR3 is TGTGCCAGCAGACCTGCGGGGGCCGGGAATCAGCCCCAGCATTTT.

This clonotype was observed at least ten times. The chain carries TRBV20-1 and TRBJ1-4; TRBD1 matches 9 bases. Germline V gene sequence: CDR1 DFQATT, CDR2 SNEGSKA (reference sequence). V trimming: 1 base; J trimming: 7 bases; junction bases outside the gene matches: 10. The CDR3 is made up of 16 amino acids. The CDR3 DNA follows: TGCAGTGCTAGAGTCGGGACAGGGCGATCGCGTGAAAAACTGTTTTTT. Translating gives CSARVGTGRSREKLFF.

The chain has TRBV25-1 and TRBJ2-7, with TRBD2 identical over 7 bases. This CDR3 spans 13 amino acids. V gave up 8 bases and J gave up 0 bases; unmatched junction bases: 4. CDR1 and CDR2 from the germline V gene are MGHDK and SYGVNS. The CDR3 loop reads CASVSGVSYEQYF. CDR3 coding DNA: TGTGCCAGCGTGAGCGGGGTCTCCTACGAGCAGTACTTC.

This clonotype was picked up many times. This chain connects TRBV7-2 to TRBJ2-5, with D possibly being TRBD1 or TRBD2 (5 bases each). In germline, CDR1 is SGHTA, CDR2 FQGNSA. The CDR3 has 16 residues. Trimming took off 2 bases at V and 1 base at J, with 14 bases between the two ends. The CDR3 is CASSLRQGRSQETQYF. The DNA of the CDR3 is TGTGCCAGCAGCTTACGCCAGGGACGGTCCCAAGAGACCCAGTACTTC.

CDR3 in amino acids: CAISGQDATLTEAFF. CDR3 DNA sequence: TGTGCCATCAGTGGGCAGGACGCTACCCTCACTGAAGCTTTCTTT. The chain carries TRBV10-3 and TRBJ1-1; unclear D gene. Trimming removed 4 bases at V and 4 bases at J, with 16 bases between. The CDR3 runs to 15 residues. Germline V gene lookup returns CDR1 ENHRY and CDR2 SYGVKD.

This chain joins TRBV5-1 and TRBJ1-1, with unresolved D. The V gene's germline CDR1 is SGHRS and CDR2 YFSETQ. The CDR3 consists of 15 residues. The V end lost 4 bases, the J end lost 4 bases, and 17 bases lay between the germline ends. CDR3 in DNA: TGCGCCAGCAGCCCCGGGGTAGGGCTCGGCACTGAAGCTTTCTTT. It specifies CASSPGVGLGTEAFF.

This clonotype was recorded many times. The rearrangement uses TRBV6-2 or TRBV6-3 and TRBJ2-2; D is uncertain. V gave up 2 bases and J gave up 5 bases, with 12 bases separating them. Germline V gives CDR1 MNHEY, CDR2 SVGEGT. The CDR3 is 15 amino acids. The CDR3 bases are TGTGCCAGCAGTTACGGGTGGGCGGAGACCGGGGAGCTGTTTTTT. Translating gives CASSYGWAETGELFF.

About this clonotype: One end of the junction varies from germline; a read error may be responsible. The gene calls are TRBV5-1 and TRBJ2-7, with TRBD2 as a possible D gene (6 bases). The CDR3 is made up of 14 amino acids. The V gene's germline CDR1 is SGHRS and CDR2 YFSETQ. Here the CDR3 DNA reads TGTGCTAGAGACTTTATTCGGGAGTCCCACGAGCAGTACTTC. This sequence encodes CARDFIRESHEQYF.

The chain links TRBV10-3 to TRBJ2-3, with a weak D call TRBD2 (5 bases). Per the germline V gene, CDR1 is ENHRY and CDR2 is SYGVKD. This CDR3 is built from 15 residues. Between the trimmed V and J ends, which lost 10 bases and 0 bases, there was a span of 17 bases. The CDR3 sequence is CASRRTWTSTDTQYF. DNA for the CDR3: TGTGCCAGCAGGAGGACTTGGACTAGCACAGATACGCAGTATTTT.

CDR3 loop: CSVRGFGRDPPRPYEQYF. For the CDR3, the DNA is TGCAGCGTTCGGGGCTTTGGCCGGGACCCCCCAAGACCCTACGAGCAGTACTTC. The V and J genes are TRBV29-1 and TRBJ2-7; D tentatively fits TRBD1 or TRBD2 (5 bases each). In germline, CDR1 is SQVTM, CDR2 ANQGSEA. There are 18 residues in the CDR3. The ends were cut back, 5 bases at V and 2 bases at J, with 28 bases in the middle.

This clonotype appeared many times. A read error is possible here, since a much larger clone lies one base away. V is TRBV2 and J is TRBJ1-2; no reliable D call. The germline V gene encodes CDR1 SNHLY and CDR2 FYNNEI. The CDR3 runs 13 residues. The V end lost 3 bases, the J end lost 4 bases, and 9 bases lay between the germline ends. This chain's CDR3 is CASSESSSYGYTF. The CDR3 nucleotides read TGTGCCAGCAGTGAGAGCAGCAGCTATGGCTACACCTTC.

Many counts were recorded for this clonotype. The gene calls are TRBV19 and TRBJ1-4, with 7 bases that match TRBD1. Germline V gene sequence: CDR1 LNHDA, CDR2 SQIVND (reference sequence). The CDR3 extends over 16 amino acids. The J segment lost 4 bases and the V segment lost 7 bases, leaving 12 bases of the junction unmatched. In DNA, the CDR3 is TGTGCCAGTAATCTCTCAGGGACAGCGGTTAATGAAAAACTGTTTTTT. Protein sequence: CASNLSGTAVNEKLFF.

A note on this clonotype: Just one base apart from a much larger clone, this may be a read error. CDR3 nucleotides: TGCAGTGCTAGAGACGGGGCAATCCAAGAGACCCAGTACTTC. Amino acid sequence: CSARDGAIQETQYF. The genes are TRBV20-1 and TRBJ2-5; D may correspond to TRBD1 or TRBD2 (5 bases each). CDR3 length equals 14 residues. The V and J ends lost 0 bases and 1 base respectively, with 9 bases between them. Germline V lookup: CDR1 DFQATT, CDR2 SNEGSKA (reference sequence).

Of note for this clonotype: At one end, the junction sequence differs from germline, possibly due to a read error. The chain links TRBV9 to TRBJ2-5; possible D gene TRBD2, 5 bases. CDR1 and CDR2 from the germline V gene are SGDLS and YYNGEE. The CDR3 sequence is 15 residues long. The chain's CDR3 is CANSRPYGKIETQYF. DNA for the CDR3: TGTGCCAACAGCAGACCTTACGGGAAAATAGAGACCCAGTACTTC.

J is TRBJ2-5 and V is TRBV29-1, with D perhaps TRBD1 or TRBD2 (5 bases each). There are 13 residues in the CDR3. V was trimmed by 8 bases and J by 5 bases, leaving 18 bases between them. Germline V lookup: CDR1 SQVTM, CDR2 ANQGSEA. CDR3 sequence (DNA): TGCAGCCAACAGGCAGGGAGTCGGGAGACCCAGTACTTC. It specifies CSQQAGSRETQYF.

The J gene is TRBJ1-6, the V gene TRBV29-1, with D possibly being TRBD1 (5 bases). Germline V gene sequence: CDR1 SQVTM, CDR2 ANQGSEA. This CDR3 is built from 12 residues. V dropped 3 bases and J dropped 9 bases, with 9 bases sitting between them. The CDR3 DNA sequence: TGCAGCGTTGACGGGGGGAGTTCACCCCTCCACTTT. Residues: CSVDGGSSPLHF.

For this clonotype: Possible read error: a much larger clone is one base away. The V and J genes are TRBV6-5 and TRBJ2-5, with D maybe TRBD2 (7 bases). This CDR3 region has 14 residues. Germline CDR1 and CDR2: MNHEY and SVGAGI. The CDR3 DNA reads TGTGGCATCGGGGGGCGCTTGGTGGAAGAGACCCAGTACTTC. Its protein is CGIGGRLVEETQYF.

The chain carries TRBV29-1 and TRBJ1-1, with D possibly being TRBD1 (5 bases). The CDR3 length is 11 residues. Germline CDR1 is SQVTM and CDR2 is ANQGSEA. V was cut by 7 bases and J by 6 bases, with 12 bases left in between. The CDR3 DNA is TGCAGCGGAGGGGACCAAGCTGAAGCTTTCTTT. Protein: CSGGDQAEAFF.

This clonotype was seen ten or more times. V and J are TRBV5-4 and TRBJ1-2, with 8 bases identical to TRBD1. This CDR3 is built from 14 residues. Germline V gene lookup returns CDR1 SGHNT and CDR2 YYREEE (reference sequence). V lost 7 bases, J lost 1 base, and 6 bases stayed unmatched. The DNA of the CDR3 is TGTGCCAGCGCCGGACAGGGTAATAACTATGGCTACACCTTC. It yields the protein CASAGQGNNYGYTF.

The chain recombines TRBV4-1 with TRBJ2-2; 12 positions agree with TRBD1. From germline, CDR1 is MGHRA and CDR2 YSYEKL. Unmatched junction bases numbered 10, after V lost 4 bases and J lost 7 bases. The CDR3 is 17 amino acids. The CDR3 is CASSPQGQGARGGELFF. As DNA, the CDR3 is TGCGCCAGCAGCCCGCAGGGACAGGGGGCTCGAGGCGGGGAGCTGTTTTTT.

There are many counts of this clonotype. The rearrangement uses TRBV9 and TRBJ1-5; D unresolved. The germline V gene has CDR1 SGDLS and CDR2 YYNGEE. The V and J ends lost 1 base and 5 bases respectively, with 10 bases between them. The CDR3 length is 14 residues. CDR3 residues: CASSVSTVDQPQHF. The CDR3 region has the DNA TGTGCCAGCAGCGTATCTACGGTAGATCAGCCCCAGCATTTT.

The sample holds many counts of this clonotype. This chain links TRBV7-8 with TRBJ1-4, with TRBD1 matching 9 bases. This CDR3 has 16 residues. Germline trimming cut 0 bases from V and 4 bases from J; bases unmatched to any gene: 3. The germline V gene encodes CDR1 SGHVS and CDR2 FQNEAQ. The CDR3 reads CASSLAGTGINEKLFF. CDR3 coding DNA: TGTGCCAGCAGCTTAGCCGGGACAGGGATTAATGAAAAACTGTTTTTT.

This clonotype was counted many times. The DNA of the CDR3 is TGTGCCAGCAGCGTAGCGCCCGTACGCGCCCAAGAGACCCAGTACTTC. This translates into CASSVAPVRAQETQYF. The chain carries TRBV9 and TRBJ2-5; no clear D. This CDR3 comprises 16 residues. V was cut by 0 bases and J by 1 base, with 13 bases left in between. Per germline, CDR1 SGDLS and CDR2 YYNGEE.

There are many counts of this clonotype. The chain combines TRBV2 with TRBJ1-5; TRBD1 might be the D (6 bases). CDR1 and CDR2 from the germline V gene are SNHLY and FYNNEI. Trimming left V 6 bases short and J 4 bases short, with 13 bases between. CDR3 size: 14 residues. Here the CDR3 DNA reads TGTGCCAGCAGATCGACAGGAGGGAATCAGCCCCAGCATTTT. Translated, it gives CASRSTGGNQPQHF.

Many counts were recorded for this clonotype. CDR3 amino acids: CASTEQGFRNQPQHF. The CDR3 nucleotides are TGTGCCAGCACCGAACAGGGGTTTCGCAATCAGCCCCAGCATTTT. V is TRBV2 and J is TRBJ1-5, with TRBD1 matching over 7 bases. V gave up 7 bases and J gave up 2 bases; unmatched junction bases: 8. The germline CDR1 and CDR2 sequences are SNHLY and FYNNEI. The CDR3 spans 15 residues. The complete variable domain, with remaining parts taken from reference TRBV2 and TRBJ1-5, reads EPEVTQTPSHQVTQMGQEVILRCVPISNHLYFYWYRQILGQKVEFLVSFYNNEISEKSEIFDDQFSVERPDGSNFTLKIRSTKLEDSAMYFCASTEQGFRNQPQHFGDGTRLSIL.

This clonotype appeared a few times. This sequence joins TRBV7-9 and TRBJ1-5; D gene uncertain. Germline V CDR1 and CDR2: SEHNR, FQNEAQ (reference sequence). With 5 bases removed from V and 3 bases from J, the gap between germline ends came to 14 bases. The CDR3 covers 15 residues. CDR3 sequence: CASSRGFGHNQPQHF. DNA for the CDR3: TGTGCCAGCAGCCGAGGTTTTGGCCACAATCAGCCCCAGCATTTT.

Worth noting for this clonotype: Given a much more abundant clone one base away, this may be a read error. The genes are TRBV19 and TRBJ2-7; TRBD2 matches at 7 bases. Looked up from germline, CDR1 is LNHDA and CDR2 is SQIVND (reference sequence). CDR3 length equals 12 residues. CDR3 bases: TGTGCCAGTGGCCGGACTAGGTACGGGCAGTACTTC. It encodes CASGRTRYGQYF. Variable domain in full (rest from reference TRBV19 and TRBJ2-7): DGGITQSPKYLFRKEGQNVTLSCEQNLNHDAMYWYRQDPGQGLRLIYYSQIVNDFQKGDIAEGYSVSREKKESFPLTVTSAQKNPTAFYLCASGRTRYGQYFGPGTRLTVT.